The 23 T cell receptor beta chains in this list originate from one sample, sequenced in a study of blood T cell repertoires in COVID-19 (dated by TCRdb to about 2020). Library preparation was by the immunoSEQ multiplex PCR assay. TCRdb mirrors the immuneACCESS table, restricted to in-frame sequences. Some clones are absent from its copies; in checked studies, under half trace to an unresolved V gene, and the reason for the others is unknown. The sample table contains more than 90,000 clones; only one count was recorded for roughly 84% of them. Together, the top ten hold 9.5% to 15% of the sample. Sequences were obtained from peripheral blood. The receptors were gathered from a human donor in a cohort sampled during active COVID-19.

This rearrangement joins TRBV9 to TRBJ1-2; D possibly corresponds to TRBD1 (5 bases). The CDR3 runs to 14 residues. Germline CDR1 reads SGDLS; CDR2 reads YYNGEE. The V gene lost 0 bases and the J gene lost 8 bases, with 14 bases spanning the gap. CDR3 region: CASSVADSPVGYTF. Here the CDR3 DNA reads TGTGCCAGCAGCGTAGCTGACAGTCCCGTAGGCTACACCTTC.

The V call is TRBV4-1, the J call TRBJ1-5; 7 positions agree with TRBD1. CDR3 length equals 20 residues. Losses at the gene ends were 4 bases for V and 1 base for J; bases not matched to a gene: 19. The germline V gene has CDR1 MGHRA and CDR2 YSYEKL. In nucleotides, the CDR3 is TGCGCCAGCAGCCGACTAGACAGGGACCCTATTAGAGGGAGCAATCAGCCCCAGCATTTT. Translating gives CASSRLDRDPIRGSNQPQHF.

The chain is built from TRBV4-3 and TRBJ2-4; D is perhaps TRBD2 (5 bases). V gave up 1 base and J gave up 0 bases, with 13 bases separating them. CDR3 length: 17 amino acids. The V gene's germline CDR1 is LGHNA and CDR2 YSLEER. The CDR3 reads CASSQVALARAKNIQYF. CDR3 sequence (DNA): TGCGCCAGCAGCCAAGTAGCGCTAGCCAGAGCCAAAAACATTCAGTACTTC.

The chain uses TRBV2 and TRBJ2-1, with TRBD2 matching over 8 bases. CDR1 is SNHLY, CDR2 FYNNEI, per germline. V was pared by 10 bases and J by 4 bases, with 18 bases of the junction left unmatched. The CDR3 consists of 17 residues. This chain's CDR3 is CATEGLAGPFLYNEQFF. CDR3 coding DNA: TGTGCCACGGAAGGGCTAGCGGGCCCTTTCTTGTACAATGAGCAGTTCTTC.

The chain employs TRBV9 and TRBJ2-1; 8 bases are a match to TRBD1. CDR3 length equals 14 residues. Germline trimming cut 3 bases from V and 8 bases from J; bases unmatched to any gene: 7. Germline V gives CDR1 SGDLS, CDR2 YYNGEE. The CDR3 protein is CASSAPQGEYEQFF. The DNA for the CDR3 is TGTGCCAGCAGCGCGCCACAGGGGGAGTATGAGCAGTTCTTC.

The chain employs TRBV27 and TRBJ2-5; 13 nucleotides match TRBD2. The CDR3 loop spans 18 amino acids. Losses at the gene ends were 3 bases for V and 1 base for J; bases not matched to a gene: 8. In germline, CDR1 is MNHEY, CDR2 SMNVEV (reference sequence). The CDR3 DNA reads as TGTGCCAGCAGTTTCGGACTAGCGGGGGCCTCGATCCAAGAGACCCAGTACTTC. This gives the protein CASSFGLAGASIQETQYF.

The rearrangement uses TRBV2 and TRBJ2-3; TRBD1 agrees at 10 bases. V shed 5 bases and J 6 bases; nucleotides not matched to a gene: 5. There are 14 residues in the CDR3. Germline V gene data show CDR1 as SNHLY and CDR2 as FYNNEI. The CDR3 reads CASSWDRGSDTQYF. The CDR3 nucleotides read TGTGCCAGCAGTTGGGACAGGGGCTCGGATACGCAGTATTTT.

The chain uses TRBV18 and TRBJ1-1; 8 bases align to TRBD1. Germline CDR1 KGHSH, CDR2 LQKENI. The CDR3 contains 14 residues. The V segment lost 6 bases and the J segment 4 bases; nucleotides outside the gene matches: 7. The CDR3 sequence is CASSPGGGITEAFF. The CDR3 DNA reads TGTGCCAGCTCCCCAGGGGGCGGAATCACTGAAGCTTTCTTT. Together with reference TRBV18 and TRBJ1-1, the CDR3 gives the full variable domain: NAGVMQNPRHLVRRRGQEARLRCSPMKGHSHVYWYRQLPEEGLKFMVYLQKENIIDESGMPKERFSAEFPKEGPSILRIQQVVRGDSAAYFCASSPGGGITEAFFGQGTRLTVV.

The V and J genes are TRBV20-1 and TRBJ2-1; the D gene is possibly TRBD1 (6 bases). Trimming removed 3 bases at V and 0 bases at J, with 12 bases between. The CDR3 totals 15 residues. Germline V gene sequence: CDR1 DFQATT, CDR2 SNEGSKA (reference sequence). The DNA of the CDR3 is TGCAGTGCTAGTGGCGGACAGAGCTCCTACAATGAGCAGTTCTTC. It is translated as CSASGGQSSYNEQFF.

J is TRBJ1-5 and V is TRBV6-5; perhaps TRBD1 as D (6 bases). This CDR3 spans 12 amino acids. Germline assignment: CDR1 MNHEY and CDR2 SVGAGI. V was shortened by 2 bases and J by 7 bases, with 6 bases between the two germline ends. CDR3 DNA sequence: TGTGCCAGCAGTTACCAGGGGCAGCCCCAGCATTTT. Protein product: CASSYQGQPQHF.

The V and J genes are TRBV6-2 or TRBV6-3 and TRBJ1-5; D is perhaps TRBD1 (5 bases). There are 16 residues in the CDR3. Germline CDR1 reads MNHEY; CDR2 reads SVGEGT. Trimming cost V 0 bases and J 0 bases, with 9 bases left between them. CDR3 sequence: CASSYSLGGSNQPQHF. CDR3 coding DNA: TGTGCCAGCAGTTACTCCCTGGGGGGTAGCAATCAGCCCCAGCATTTT.

This clone was picked up a small number of times. This rearrangement joins TRBV4-3 to TRBJ1-6, with 8 bases aligning to TRBD1. J gave up 14 bases and V 0 bases, and 3 bases lay outside the gene matches. The CDR3 loop spans 13 amino acids. The germline V gene has CDR1 LGHNA and CDR2 YSLEER. In DNA form, the CDR3 reads TGCGCCAGCAGCCAAGACAGGGGGCCAGCCCTCCACTTT. The encoded protein is CASSQDRGPALHF.

The V gene is TRBV28, the J gene TRBJ1-5, with TRBD1 as a possible D gene (5 bases). The CDR3 consists of 14 residues. Deletions cut 2 bases from V and 0 bases from J, with 5 bases between. Germline V gives CDR1 MDHEN, CDR2 SYDVKM. The CDR3 sequence is CASSLDSSNQPQHF. CDR3 coding DNA: TGTGCCAGCAGTTTAGACAGTAGCAATCAGCCCCAGCATTTT.

The chain recombines TRBV11-1 with TRBJ2-7; D is possibly TRBD1 (6 bases). CDR3 length: 16 amino acids. CDR1 and CDR2 (germline): SGHAT, FQDESV (reference sequence). Deletions cut 4 bases from V and 2 bases from J, with 18 bases between. The CDR3 sequence: CASSSYRDTTPYEQYF. In DNA form, the CDR3 reads TGTGCCAGCAGCTCTTACCGGGACACAACTCCCTACGAGCAGTACTTC. Combining the CDR3 with reference TRBV11-1 and TRBJ2-7 gives the whole variable domain EAEVAQSPRYKITEKSQAVAFWCDPISGHATLYWYRQILGQGPELLVQFQDESVVDDSQLPKDRFSAERLKGVDSTLKIQPAELGDSAMYLCASSSYRDTTPYEQYFGPGTRLTVT.

There are a few counts of this clone. The rearrangement joins TRBV2 to TRBJ1-5; no definite D call. This CDR3 comprises 14 residues. With 7 bases removed from V and 2 bases from J, the gap between germline ends came to 12 bases. Germline loops: CDR1 SNHLY, CDR2 FYNNEI. The CDR3 sequence is CASMEGRGNQPQHF. The CDR3 DNA is TGTGCCAGCATGGAGGGCCGGGGCAATCAGCCCCAGCATTTT. The whole variable domain, filled in from reference TRBV2 and TRBJ1-5, reads EPEVTQTPSHQVTQMGQEVILRCVPISNHLYFYWYRQILGQKVEFLVSFYNNEISEKSEIFDDQFSVERPDGSNFTLKIRSTKLEDSAMYFCASMEGRGNQPQHFGDGTRLSIL.

The chain links TRBV7-2 to TRBJ2-1, with 7 positions matching TRBD2. The germline V gene has CDR1 SGHTA and CDR2 FQGNSA. V lost 5 bases and J lost 10; bases outside the gene matches: 11. The CDR3 totals 14 residues. CDR3 sequence (DNA): TGTGCCAGCAGCCCAACAGCGGCCGGGGGGGAGCAGTTCTTC. Its translation is CASSPTAAGGEQFF.

The chain recombines TRBV6-1 with TRBJ2-1; D is unclear. Germline V CDR1 and CDR2: MNHNS, SASEGT. The V end lost 1 base, the J end lost 4 bases, and 8 bases lay between the germline ends. The CDR3 runs 14 residues. CDR3 coding DNA: TGTGCCAGCAGTGAAGGAGACATTTACAATGAGCAGTTCTTC. Protein: CASSEGDIYNEQFF.

The chain uses TRBV18 and TRBJ1-2; 10 nucleotides align to TRBD1. The CDR3 totals 16 residues. Per germline, CDR1 KGHSH and CDR2 LQKENI. With V trimmed by 2 bases and J by 6 bases, 9 bases remained unmatched. CDR3 sequence (DNA): TGTGCCAGCTCACCAACCGACAGGGGGCTAACCAATGGCTACACCTTC. Its protein product is CASSPTDRGLTNGYTF.

This rearrangement joins TRBV10-1 to TRBJ2-4; no definite D call. The CDR3 length is 17 residues. The germline V gene has CDR1 WNHNN and CDR2 SYGVQD (reference sequence). V was cut by 6 bases and J by 7 bases, with 25 bases left in between. CDR3 DNA: TGCGCCAGCAGGAAGAATCCGGAACCGGTGCCCGGGAACATTCAGTACTTC. The encoded protein is CASRKNPEPVPGNIQYF.

The V and J genes are TRBV6-2 or TRBV6-3 and TRBJ2-5; 9 nucleotides line up with TRBD1. CDR1 is MNHEY and CDR2 is SVGEGT in the germline V gene. V lost 5 bases to trimming and J lost 3 bases; unmatched junction nucleotides: 10. The CDR3 loop spans 16 amino acids. CDR3 protein: CASSHTGTGMKETQYF. For the CDR3, the DNA is TGTGCCAGCAGTCACACCGGGACAGGGATGAAAGAGACCCAGTACTTC.

This rearrangement joins TRBV2 to TRBJ2-3; the match to TRBD1 covers 8 bases. After removal of 2 bases from V and 7 bases from J, the junction contained 8 bases not matched to a gene. Germline-derived CDR1 and CDR2 are SNHLY and FYNNEI. The CDR3 totals 15 residues. The CDR3 DNA follows: TGTGCCAGCAGTGAAAACAGGGGGAGTGAACATACGCAGTATTTT. Its translation is CASSENRGSEHTQYF.

Of note for this clone: An end of the junction does not agree with germline; a read error may underlie this. This chain links TRBV3-1 (or the pseudogene TRBV3-2) with TRBJ1-4; TRBD1 is a possible D gene (5 bases). Germline CDR1 is LGHDT and CDR2 is YNNKEL (reference sequence). The CDR3 has 14 residues. The CDR3 loop reads CVSSHGGANEKLFF. The DNA for the CDR3 is TGTGTCAGCAGCCACGGGGGAGCTAATGAAAAACTGTTTTTT.

The chain recombines TRBV28 with TRBJ2-3, with unresolved D. CDR3 length: 12 residues. Per the germline V gene, CDR1 is MDHEN and CDR2 is SYDVKM. Trimming stripped 5 bases from V and 3 bases from J, with 6 bases between. CDR3 coding DNA: TGTGCCAGCAGTCCTCCGACAGATACGCAGTATTTT. Protein sequence: CASSPPTDTQYF.